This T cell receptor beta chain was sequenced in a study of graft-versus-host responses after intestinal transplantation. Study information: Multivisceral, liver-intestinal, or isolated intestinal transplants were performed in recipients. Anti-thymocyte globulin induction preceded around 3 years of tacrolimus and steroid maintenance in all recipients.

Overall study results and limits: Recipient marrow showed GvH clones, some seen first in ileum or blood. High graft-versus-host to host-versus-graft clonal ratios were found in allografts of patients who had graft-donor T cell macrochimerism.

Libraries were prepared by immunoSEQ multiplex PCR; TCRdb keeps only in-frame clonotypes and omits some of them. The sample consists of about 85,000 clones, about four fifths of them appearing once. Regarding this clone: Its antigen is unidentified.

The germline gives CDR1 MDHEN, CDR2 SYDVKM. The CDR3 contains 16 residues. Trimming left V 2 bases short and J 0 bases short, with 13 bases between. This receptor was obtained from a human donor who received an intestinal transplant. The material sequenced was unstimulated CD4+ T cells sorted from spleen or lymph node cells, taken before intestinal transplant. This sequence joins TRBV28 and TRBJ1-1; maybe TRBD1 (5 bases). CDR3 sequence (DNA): TGTGCCAGCAGTTTACATGGGGCGGCTTTGAACACTGAAGCTTTCTTT. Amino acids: CASSLHGAALNTEAFF.